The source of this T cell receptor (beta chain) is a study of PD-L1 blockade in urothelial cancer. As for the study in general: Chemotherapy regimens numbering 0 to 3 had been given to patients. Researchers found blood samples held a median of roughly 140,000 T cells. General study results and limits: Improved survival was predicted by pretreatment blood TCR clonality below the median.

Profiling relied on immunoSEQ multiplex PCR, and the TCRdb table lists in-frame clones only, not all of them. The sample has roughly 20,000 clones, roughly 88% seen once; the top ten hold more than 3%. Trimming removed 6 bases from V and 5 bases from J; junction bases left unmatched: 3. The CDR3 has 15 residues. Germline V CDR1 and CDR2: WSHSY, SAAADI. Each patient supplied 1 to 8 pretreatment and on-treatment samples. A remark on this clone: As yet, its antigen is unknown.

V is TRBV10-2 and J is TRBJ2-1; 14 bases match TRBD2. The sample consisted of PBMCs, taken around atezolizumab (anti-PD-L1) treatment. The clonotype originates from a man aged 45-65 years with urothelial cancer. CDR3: CASSRTSGGNNEQFF. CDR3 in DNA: TGCGCCAGCAGCAGGACTAGCGGGGGGAACAATGAGCAGTTCTTC.